This TCR beta chain appears in the sequencing data of a study of CD8 T cells in ankylosing spondylitis. The study, taken as a whole, reports: A motif in TCR beta, a set of roughly eight highly homologous variants, appeared characteristic of ankylosing spondylitis blood.

This clonotype was seen at least ten times. Its antigen is as yet unknown. The CDR3 length is 13 residues. Looked up from germline, CDR1 is DFQATT and CDR2 is SNEGSKA (reference sequence). V shed 5 bases, J shed 7 bases, and the junction held 8 bases outside the gene matches. Using quantitative 5'-RACE with molecular barcodes, the authors made TCR beta libraries. TCRdb passed the 5' RACE reads through MiXCR, listing each CDR3 protein once. The sample carries 130,000 or so distinct CDR3 sequences, around 7% recorded once. The sequence was collected from a male donor with ankylosing spondylitis or in good health (not recorded which). Sequencing was performed on blood, either unsorted or a sorted T cell fraction (not recorded which). The chain carries TRBV20-1 and TRBJ2-5; TRBD1 matches at 9 bases. CDR3 loop: CSAPGQGDLTQYF. For the CDR3, the DNA is TGCAGTGCTCCGGGACAGGGAGATCTGACCCAGTACTTC.